This is a list of T cell receptor beta chains from one sample in a study of T cells in Graves' hyperthyroidism and ophthalmopathy. TCRdb re-called the multiplex PCR reads with MiXCR, one entry per CDR3 protein. The table lists hundreds of thousands of distinct CDR3 sequences, roughly 20% of them singletons. The sequencing sample was made of blood. The receptors were sampled from a man aged 30-40 years with Graves' ophthalmopathy. Each CDR3 is given with its conserved first and last residue. D genes are given only for firm matches. Some rows have no size entry. The others give once, few or many, or a class for an expanded clone.

abundance,j_gene,v_gene,d_gene,CDR3nt,CDR3aa
-,TRBJ2-7,TRBV7-9,-,TGTGCCAGCAGCTTAGCGATCGGATACGAGCAGTACTTC,CASSLAIGYEQYF
many,TRBJ2-7,TRBV6-2/TRBV6-3,-,TGTGCCAGCAGTCGAGTACAGCTATCCTACGAGCAGTACTTC,CASSRVQLSYEQYF
many,TRBJ2-5,TRBV10-3,TRBD1,TGTGCCATCAGCCCCAGACAGGGAGAGACCCAGTACTTC,CAISPRQGETQYF
few,TRBJ1-2,TRBV28,-,TGTGCCAGCAGTTTATCGGGTGGCTACACCTTC,CASSLSGGYTF
-,TRBJ1-1,TRBV6-2/TRBV6-3,-,TGTGCCAGCCAGGGAACCACTGAAGCTTTCTTT,CASQGTTEAFF
many,TRBJ2-2,TRBV2,TRBD1,TGTGCCACCCCTTGGGACAGGGACGGGATGAACACCGGGGAGCTGTTTTTT,CATPWDRDGMNTGELFF
few,TRBJ2-7,TRBV10-2,TRBD2,TGCGCCAGCAGTGAGTCCGCTAGCGGGAGGATGTACGAGCAGTACTTC,CASSESASGRMYEQYF
-,TRBJ1-5,TRBV6-1,-,TGTGCCAGCAGTGAGTCAGGATTTAGCAATCAGCCCCAGCATTTT,CASSESGFSNQPQHF
-,TRBJ1-5,TRBV12-3/TRBV12-4,-,TGTGCCAGCAGTTTTGTCCGGGAACAGCCCCAGCATTTT,CASSFVREQPQHF
-,TRBJ1-3,TRBV9,-,TGTGCCAGCAGCGTAGAGGCTCAGGCGAACACCATATATTTT,CASSVEAQANTIYF
few,TRBJ1-5,TRBV12-3/TRBV12-4,TRBD1,TGTGCCAGCAGTAAGACAGGGGGAGGTCAGCCCCAGCATTTT,CASSKTGGGQPQHF
-,TRBJ2-3,TRBV2,TRBD2,TGTGCCAGCAGTGAGGGACTAGCGATCACAGATACGCAGTATTTT,CASSEGLAITDTQYF
-,TRBJ2-5,TRBV28,-,TGTGCCAGCTGCAGAGGTCCGGAGACCCAGTACTTC,CASCRGPETQYF
few,TRBJ2-7,TRBV3-1,TRBD2,TGTGCCAGCAGCCGCGACGTACTAGCGGGGACCTACGAGCAGTACTTC,CASSRDVLAGTYEQYF
few,TRBJ2-3,TRBV7-2,TRBD2,TGTGCCAGCAGCCGTCGAGGGCGGCGGGAGTCTAGCACAGATACGCAGTATTTT,CASSRRGRRESSTDTQYF
many,TRBJ2-5,TRBV30,-,TGTGCCTGGGAGGGGGTAGGGGAGACCCAGTACTTC,CAWEGVGETQYF
-,TRBJ2-1,TRBV7-9,TRBD2,TGTGCCAGCAGCCCCCCGGGGGGACCCTCCTACAATGAGCAGTTCTTC,CASSPPGGPSYNEQFF
many,TRBJ2-7,TRBV28,-,TGTGCCAGCAGTTTAAAACAGGTTCCCTCCTACGAGCAGTACTTC,CASSLKQVPSYEQYF
-,TRBJ2-1,TRBV10-3,TRBD1,TGTGCCATCAAGCCGGGACAGGCCAGCAATGAGCAGTTCTTC,CAIKPGQASNEQFF
-,TRBJ1-1,TRBV5-1,TRBD1,TGCGCCAGCAGCTCCTTCCGACAGGGGGTTTTGAACACTGAAGCTTTCTTT,CASSSFRQGVLNTEAFF
many,TRBJ2-1,TRBV5-1,TRBD1,TGCGCCAGCAGCTCGGGACAGGGAAGCTCCTACAATGAGCAGTTCTTC,CASSSGQGSSYNEQFF
-,TRBJ2-2,TRBV20-1,-,TGCAGTGCTTTCGACACGTCACCGGGGGAGCTGTTTTTT,CSAFDTSPGELFF
few,TRBJ2-7,TRBV29-1,-,TGCAGCGCGAGACAGGGACTCTACGAGCAGTACTTC,CSARQGLYEQYF
many,TRBJ1-2,TRBV5-6,-,TGTGCCAGCAGCTCGACAGGCGCCCGCTGGGGCTACACCTTC,CASSSTGARWGYTF
-,TRBJ2-2,TRBV28,-,TGTGCCAGCCGGGAAGGGCCCACCGGGGAGCTGTTTTTT,CASREGPTGELFF
few,TRBJ2-6,TRBV6-1,-,TGTGCCAGCCGATATACCCCTATCAGCTCTGGGGCCAACGTCCTGACTTTC,CASRYTPISSGANVLTF
-,TRBJ2-3,TRBV6-1,-,TGTGCCAGCAGGGACCACAGGGAGGGCACAGATACGCAGTATTTT,CASRDHREGTDTQYF
-,TRBJ2-2,TRBV2,-,TGTGCCAGCAGTGAACCAATAGAAGGACAGCGAATGAACACCGGGGAGCTGTTTTTT,CASSEPIEGQRMNTGELFF
few,TRBJ1-5,TRBV5-1,TRBD1,TGCGCCAGCAGCTTGGGGGGGACAGGGAGGGATCAGCCCCAGCATTTT,CASSLGGTGRDQPQHF
-,TRBJ1-5,TRBV28,-,TGTGCCAGCAGTTCCCTTAGACAGCCCTATAGCAATCAGCCCCAGCATTTT,CASSSLRQPYSNQPQHF
few,TRBJ2-4,TRBV7-2,-,TGTGCCAGCAGCTTACGGACCGGACAGACGAAAAACATTCAGTACTTC,CASSLRTGQTKNIQYF
many,TRBJ1-1,TRBV18,TRBD1,TGTGCCAGCTCACCAAGGACAGGGAGGCCTGAAGCTTTCTTT,CASSPRTGRPEAFF
many,TRBJ2-1,TRBV2,TRBD1,TGTGCCAGCAGCTCCGACAGGGGCCCCTACAATGAGCAGTTCTTC,CASSSDRGPYNEQFF
-,TRBJ2-5,TRBV9,TRBD2,TGTGCCAGCAGCGTAGTTCCTAGCGGACAAGAGACCCAGTACTTC,CASSVVPSGQETQYF
few,TRBJ2-2,TRBV20-1,-,TGCAGTGCTAGAGAGACCGGGGAGCTGTTTTTT,CSARETGELFF
many,TRBJ1-1,TRBV12-3/TRBV12-4,-,TGTGCCAGCAGCTTAGGACAGAACACTGAAGCTTTCTTT,CASSLGQNTEAFF
-,TRBJ2-7,TRBV11-2,-,TGTGCCAGCAGCCAGAGAAAGGGCTTACCCTACGAGCAGTACTTC,CASSQRKGLPYEQYF